This entry features one T cell receptor (beta chain) sequence. What it recognizes is unknown. RNA transcripts served as the template for amplifying TCR beta CDR3 regions. HTBI primers were employed in a first-round RT-PCR of the TCR CDR3. Via MiXCR, TCRdb re-called the multiplex PCR reads, giving one row per CDR3 protein. The sample lists a few hundred thousand distinct CDR3 sequences, 11% to 15% occurring once. This entry comes from a study of T cells in Graves' hyperthyroidism and ophthalmopathy. The length of the CDR3 is 15 residues. Germline V gene data show CDR1 as DFQATT and CDR2 as SNEGSKA (reference sequence). J gave up 1 base and V 6 bases, and 10 bases lay outside the gene matches. Notes on the study in general: Ophthalmopathy prediction by the model preceded onset by a median about 6.5 months.

Each diagnosis drew on symptoms, thyroxine, TRAb, thyroid ultrasound and orbital computed tomography findings. This clonotype originated in a woman between 25 and 40 years old with Graves' hyperthyroidism that later progressed to Graves' ophthalmopathy. The chain uses TRBV20-1 and TRBJ2-5, with TRBD2 matching over 8 bases. The sample comprised blood. The CDR3 here is CSAHGGGALQETQYF. The CDR3, as DNA: TGCAGTGCCCACGGGGGGGGCGCCCTCCAAGAGACCCAGTACTTC.